These 20 T cell receptor beta chains were all obtained from the same sample, sequenced in a study of cytomegalovirus exposure and HLA in healthy donors. Measured with immunoSEQ multiplex PCR; TCRdb has only the in-frame clones, and not every one. The profile shows around 71,000 clones, about 94% of them singletons. Sequencing was carried out using PBMCs. These receptors were obtained from a man between 18 and 35 years old in good health and CMV-seropositive.

Notes on this clone: This same CDR3 is encoded by further DNA sequences in the sample. CDR3 region: CASSFGSRETQYF. The CDR3 DNA sequence: TGTGCCAGCAGTTTTGGGAGCAGGGAGACCCAGTACTTC. The chain is built from TRBV28 and TRBJ2-5, with D possibly matching TRBD2 (5 bases). This CDR3 spans 13 amino acids. V gave up 3 bases and J gave up 5 bases, with 10 bases separating them. CDR1 and CDR2 (germline): MDHEN, SYDVKM.

The chain couples TRBV27 to TRBJ2-1, with 9 bases identical to TRBD2. Losses at the gene ends were 3 bases for V and 9 bases for J; bases not matched to a gene: 9. The germline V gene has CDR1 MNHEY and CDR2 SMNVEV (reference sequence). The CDR3 sequence is 15 residues long. The CDR3 sequence is CASSFGLAGFGEQFF. The CDR3 DNA reads as TGTGCCAGCAGTTTTGGTCTAGCGGGGTTCGGTGAGCAGTTCTTC.

The chain employs TRBV11-3 and TRBJ2-1; D remains ambiguous. The CDR3 runs 15 residues. The germline V gene has CDR1 SGHNT and CDR2 YENEEA. Between the trimmed V and J ends, which lost 0 bases and 4 bases, there was a span of 10 bases. As DNA, the CDR3 is TGTGCCAGCAGCTTAGATCCGGCAGCGTACAATGAGCAGTTCTTC. This codes for CASSLDPAAYNEQFF.

The chain carries TRBV6-1 and TRBJ2-1, with D possibly matching TRBD2 (5 bases). The CDR3 length is 16 residues. V was trimmed by 1 base and J by 2 bases, leaving 12 bases between them. Germline-derived CDR1 and CDR2 are MNHNS and SASEGT. The CDR3 DNA is TGTGCCAGCAGTGAAGTACTAGGCTACCCCTACAATGAGCAGTTCTTC. This sequence encodes CASSEVLGYPYNEQFF.

J is TRBJ2-7 and V is TRBV19, with D perhaps TRBD1 (6 bases). Trimming cost V 6 bases and J 1 base, with 13 bases left between them. CDR3 length: 14 residues. Germline values: CDR1 LNHDA, CDR2 SQIVND (reference sequence). CDR3 region: CASRPRGQSYEQYF. In nucleotides, the CDR3 is TGTGCCAGTAGACCACGTGGACAGTCCTACGAGCAGTACTTC. Variable domain in full (rest from reference TRBV19 and TRBJ2-7): DGGITQSPKYLFRKEGQNVTLSCEQNLNHDAMYWYRQDPGQGLRLIYYSQIVNDFQKGDIAEGYSVSREKKESFPLTVTSAQKNPTAFYLCASRPRGQSYEQYFGPGTRLTVT.

V and J are TRBV5-1 and TRBJ1-4; D is perhaps TRBD1 (6 bases). The CDR3 has 14 amino acids. Per the germline V gene, CDR1 is SGHRS and CDR2 is YFSETQ. Deletions cut 4 bases from V and 7 bases from J, with 14 bases between. CDR3 region: CASSPTGHIEKLFF. The CDR3 coding sequence is TGCGCCAGCAGCCCGACAGGACATATTGAAAAACTGTTTTTT.

This chain connects TRBV5-1 to TRBJ1-3; 7 positions agree with TRBD1. Germline CDR1 reads SGHRS; CDR2 reads YFSETQ. The CDR3 consists of 15 residues. The V gene end was trimmed by 3 bases and the J gene end by 2 bases; junction bases not matched to a gene: 5. The CDR3 sequence is CASSYSGTAGNTIYF. DNA of the CDR3: TGCGCCAGCAGCTATAGCGGGACAGCTGGAAACACCATATATTTT.

In its sample, this clone was seen once. This chain joins TRBV29-1 and TRBJ1-4, with unresolved D. Trimming cost V 7 bases and J 8 bases, with 14 bases left between them. Germline CDR1 SQVTM, CDR2 ANQGSEA. CDR3 length: 12 amino acids. CDR3 sequence reads: CSAESGGEKLFF. The CDR3 DNA follows: TGCAGCGCCGAAAGCGGAGGGGAAAAACTGTTTTTT.

This chain connects TRBV15 to TRBJ2-1, with TRBD1 matching over 7 bases. The CDR3 runs to 15 residues. Germline V gene sequence: CDR1 LNHNV, CDR2 YYDKDF (reference sequence). V lost 5 bases to trimming and J lost 7 bases; unmatched junction nucleotides: 11. The chain's CDR3 is CATSLDRGGRNEQFF. The CDR3, as DNA: TGTGCCACCAGCCTAGATAGAGGGGGCCGGAATGAGCAGTTCTTC.

CDR3 DNA sequence: TGTGCCAGCTCACCACTGATAGGGACAGCAAAAGCTACTGAAGCTTTCTTT. Encoded protein: CASSPLIGTAKATEAFF. The V gene is TRBV18, the J gene TRBJ1-1; 7 positions agree with TRBD1. CDR1 and CDR2 from the germline V gene are KGHSH and LQKENI. This CDR3 has 17 residues. J was trimmed by 5 bases and V by 1 base; bases with no gene match: 13.

The J gene is TRBJ2-6, the V gene TRBV5-5; D might be TRBD2 (6 bases). Germline V CDR1 and CDR2: SGHKS, YYEKEE (reference sequence). The CDR3 has 15 residues. Trimming shortened V by 2 bases and J by 4 bases, and 10 bases separated the two germline ends. The CDR3 DNA reads as TGTGCCAGCAGCTTCGGAGGGCTAGGGGCCAACGTCCTGACTTTC. Amino acids: CASSFGGLGANVLTF.

J is TRBJ1-2 and V is TRBV5-1; maybe TRBD1 (5 bases). Germline V gene data show CDR1 as SGHRS and CDR2 as YFSETQ. The CDR3 has 14 amino acids. V lost 7 bases, J lost 4 bases, and 17 bases lay in between. The CDR3 DNA follows: TGCGCCAGCCAGGAACAGGAAAACTCCTATGGCTACACCTTC. It is translated as CASQEQENSYGYTF.

The chain links TRBV11-3 to TRBJ1-1; D might be TRBD1 (6 bases). CDR3 size: 15 residues. Trimming took off 0 bases at V and 5 bases at J, with 13 bases between the two ends. Germline CDR1 is SGHNT and CDR2 is YENEEA. For the CDR3, the DNA is TGTGCCAGCAGCTTAGAGGCACAGGGTGGTACTGAAGCTTTCTTT. This gives the protein CASSLEAQGGTEAFF. The full variable domain, in which reference TRBV11-3 and TRBJ1-1 provide the parts outside the CDR3, is EAGVVQSPRYKIIEKKQPVAFWCNPISGHNTLYWYLQNLGQGPELLIRYENEEAVDDSQLPKDRFSAERLKGVDSTLKIQPAELGDSAVYLCASSLEAQGGTEAFFGQGTRLTVV.

This sequence joins TRBV5-6 and TRBJ2-1; D call uncertain. The CDR3 is 11 residues long. Per the germline V gene, CDR1 is SGHDT and CDR2 is YYEEEE. The V end lost 3 bases, the J end lost 6 bases, and 4 bases lay between the germline ends. The DNA for the CDR3 is TGTGCCAGCAGCTCCCGCAATGAGCAGTTCTTC. It yields the protein CASSSRNEQFF.

The V and J genes are TRBV6-6 and TRBJ1-5; D possibly corresponds to TRBD1 (5 bases). Trimming removed 2 bases from V and 7 bases from J, with 15 bases in between. Germline CDR1 reads MNHNY; CDR2 reads SVGAGI (reference sequence). This CDR3 is 15 amino acids long. The CDR3 sequence: CASSYPTTERQPQHF. For the CDR3, the DNA is TGTGCCAGCAGTTACCCCACGACAGAAAGGCAGCCCCAGCATTTT.

In nucleotides, the CDR3 is TGCGCCAGCAGCCCAACCGCAGGGCCCCGGGACACTGAAGCTTTCTTT. It encodes CASSPTAGPRDTEAFF. V is TRBV5-1 and J is TRBJ1-1; D might be TRBD1 (5 bases). Germline V gene lookup returns CDR1 SGHRS and CDR2 YFSETQ. V was clipped by 4 bases and J by 3 bases, with 19 bases between them. The CDR3 consists of 16 residues.

The V gene is TRBV7-8, the J gene TRBJ2-7; TRBD2 matches at 13 bases. After removal of 5 bases from V and 3 bases from J, the junction contained 1 base not matched to a gene. The CDR3 runs 14 residues. In germline, CDR1 is SGHVS, CDR2 FQNEAQ. The DNA for the CDR3 is TGTGCCAGCAGCGGACTAGCGGGGGACTACGAGCAGTACTTC. Protein: CASSGLAGDYEQYF.

This chain uses TRBV4-1 with TRBJ2-7; 7 positions agree with TRBD2. V was clipped by 0 bases and J by 7 bases; unmatched bases: 15. This CDR3 is built from 17 residues. The germline gives CDR1 MGHRA, CDR2 YSYEKL. CDR3: CASSQDRGEAGVGEQYF. The CDR3 DNA sequence: TGCGCCAGCAGCCAAGATCGGGGAGAGGCGGGAGTGGGTGAGCAGTACTTC.

V usage is TRBV5-1 and J usage is TRBJ2-1; D gene unclear. This CDR3 region has 12 residues. Trimming took off 5 bases at V and 9 bases at J, with 12 bases between the two ends. The germline CDR1 and CDR2 sequences are SGHRS and YFSETQ. CDR3 in amino acids: CASSPFRSEQFF. CDR3 in DNA: TGCGCCAGCAGTCCTTTCCGGTCTGAGCAGTTCTTC.

The gene calls are TRBV5-1 and TRBJ1-4; no firm D call. Germline V gene sequence: CDR1 SGHRS, CDR2 YFSETQ. The CDR3 spans 14 residues. Trimming left V 0 bases short and J 2 bases short, with 5 bases between. This CDR3 reads CASSLGGTNEKLFF. CDR3 DNA sequence: TGCGCCAGCAGCTTGGGAGGGACTAATGAAAAACTGTTTTTT.